This T cell receptor (beta chain) appears in the sequencing data of a study of OX40 agonist ivuxolimab in advanced cancers. Concerning this clone: Its target is not known.

Whole-study findings and limits: Nonresponders, in some cases, also had low normalized T-cell clonal expansion.

Sequencing was performed with immunoSEQ multiplex PCR; in TCRdb, only in-frame clones are kept and a portion is missing. This table has 60,000 to 75,000 clones, approximately 85% appearing once. The receptor's source is an adult with an advanced solid tumor such as melanoma, head and neck, liver or kidney cancer. Sequenced material: CD4+ or CD8+ T cells sorted from blood, taken in a trial of the OX40 agonist ivuxolimab.

The CDR3 reads CASSQDIRGETYGETQYF. In DNA form, the CDR3 reads TGTGCCAGCAGCCAAGATATTAGGGGGGAGACCTATGGGGAGACCCAGTACTTC. The rearrangement joins TRBV4-2 to TRBJ2-5; D may match TRBD1 or TRBD2 (6 bases each). The CDR3 is 18 residues long. Trimming removed 0 bases from V and 5 bases from J, with 22 bases in between. CDR1 and CDR2 from the germline V gene are LGHNA and YNFKEQ.